Following are 29 T cell receptor beta chains from one sample sequenced in a study of beta chain features in type 1 diabetes (dated by TCRdb to the late 2010s). Findings and caveats that apply to the study as a whole: Type 1 diabetes patients showed a moderate but significant shortening of TCRB CDR3 length in all four CD4+ subsets.

Library creation used the immunoSEQ multiplex PCR assay. The entire isolated RNA was reverse transcribed using the High Capacity cDNA Reverse Transcription Kit, and thus expressed TCRB transcripts were sequenced. Entries here come from immuneACCESS through TCRdb and include only in-frame sequences with V and J called. Some clones fail to appear in such tables; in the studies checked, an unresolved V gene covers under half of the shortfall, and the cause of the remainder is unknown. The sample table shows some 120,000 clones, and 15% to 20% are seen once. The biggest ten clones account for 2% to 3% of the sample. Their antigens remain unidentified. Sequences were obtained from central memory CD4+ T cells from blood. These receptors were collected from a man younger than 35 with type 1 diabetes.

The V call is TRBV4-3, the J call TRBJ2-5; no clear D. The CDR3 loop spans 17 amino acids. Germline V gene lookup returns CDR1 LGHNA and CDR2 YSLEER. Trimming left V 0 bases short and J 1 base short, with 15 bases between. The CDR3 sequence is CASSQDIPGASQETQYF. The CDR3 DNA reads as TGCGCCAGCAGCCAAGATATCCCCGGTGCCTCCCAAGAGACCCAGTACTTC.

The rearrangement joins TRBV7-2 to TRBJ2-7; 8 bases match TRBD1. J gave up 5 bases and V 4 bases, and 7 bases lay outside the gene matches. The CDR3 extends over 14 amino acids. In germline, CDR1 is SGHTA, CDR2 FQGNSA. This chain's CDR3 is CASSSGQALHEQYF. DNA for the CDR3: TGTGCCAGCAGCTCGGGACAGGCTCTCCACGAGCAGTACTTC.

This clone was seen a handful of times. The chain joins TRBV2 to TRBJ1-1; D is unresolved. This CDR3 is 12 amino acids long. The V and J ends lost 3 bases and 1 base respectively, with 3 bases between them. Germline assignment: CDR1 SNHLY and CDR2 FYNNEI. Here the CDR3 DNA reads TGTGCCAGCAGTGACGCGAACACTGAAGCTTTCTTT. It codes for CASSDANTEAFF. Based on the CDR3 plus reference TRBV2 and TRBJ1-1, the full variable domain is EPEVTQTPSHQVTQMGQEVILRCVPISNHLYFYWYRQILGQKVEFLVSFYNNEISEKSEIFDDQFSVERPDGSNFTLKIRSTKLEDSAMYFCASSDANTEAFFGQGTRLTVV.

Comments on this clone: Other DNA variants within this sample encode the same CDR3. The rearrangement links TRBV29-1 to TRBJ1-3; D is uncertain. The CDR3 extends over 12 amino acids. Germline CDR1 is SQVTM and CDR2 is ANQGSEA. The CDR3 DNA sequence: TGCAGTGGAGAAGGGTCTGGAAACACCATATATTTT. This sequence encodes CSGEGSGNTIYF.

This clone was counted only a few times. The chain carries TRBV7-2 and TRBJ2-4; D may be TRBD1 (6 bases). Looked up from germline, CDR1 is SGHTA and CDR2 is FQGNSA. This CDR3 spans 14 amino acids. V lost 5 bases, J lost 3 bases, and 11 bases lay in between. This CDR3 reads CASSPGHLKNIQYF. In DNA form, the CDR3 reads TGTGCCAGCAGCCCGGGACACCTCAAAAACATTCAGTACTTC.

The rearrangement links TRBV29-1 to TRBJ2-7; 10 positions agree with TRBD2. Germline CDR1 is SQVTM and CDR2 is ANQGSEA. Losses at the gene ends were 3 bases for V and 5 bases for J; bases not matched to a gene: 10. The CDR3 loop spans 15 amino acids. Here the CDR3 reads CSVDRGAGGHHEQYF. The DNA for the CDR3 is TGCAGCGTTGACCGAGGAGCGGGAGGGCACCACGAGCAGTACTTC.

V usage is TRBV13 and J usage is TRBJ1-1; D remains unclear. This CDR3 has 14 amino acids. CDR1 is PRHDT, CDR2 FYEKMQ, per germline (reference sequence). V lost 5 bases, J lost 1 base, and 11 bases lay in between. CDR3 sequence reads: CASSGWTANTEAFF. CDR3 coding DNA: TGTGCCAGCAGCGGCTGGACTGCGAACACTGAAGCTTTCTTT. The variable domain in full, with the rest retrieved from reference TRBV13 and TRBJ1-1, is AAGVIQSPRHLIKEKRETATLKCYPIPRHDTVYWYQQGPGQDPQFLISFYEKMQSDKGSIPDRFSAQQFSDYHSELNMSSLELGDSALYFCASSGWTANTEAFFGQGTRLTVV.

The chain couples TRBV27 to TRBJ2-3; maybe TRBD2 (6 bases). The germline CDR1 and CDR2 sequences are MNHEY and SMNVEV (reference sequence). This CDR3 spans 11 amino acids. Trimming removed 3 bases from V and 13 bases from J, with 11 bases in between. CDR3: CASSFREFEYF. CDR3 DNA sequence: TGTGCCAGCAGTTTCCGGGAGTTCGAGTATTTT.

V is TRBV2 and J is TRBJ2-1, with D unresolved. Germline loops: CDR1 SNHLY, CDR2 FYNNEI. V lost 4 bases to trimming and J lost 5 bases, with 15 bases between them. CDR3 length: 15 residues. The CDR3 sequence is CASSVLGSRNNEQFF. CDR3 nucleotides: TGTGCCAGCAGTGTTCTGGGCAGCCGAAACAATGAGCAGTTCTTC.

This clone has a handful of counts. CDR3 coding DNA: TGTGCCAGCAGTGATGTTGGCTACGAGCAGTACTTC. Translated, it gives CASSDVGYEQYF. This chain links TRBV25-1 with TRBJ2-7; D not certain. The CDR3 contains 12 residues. From germline, CDR1 is MGHDK and CDR2 SYGVNS. The V gene lost 3 bases and the J gene lost 3 bases, with 6 bases spanning the gap.

The genes are TRBV29-1 and TRBJ2-5; D could derive from TRBD1 or TRBD2 (5 bases each). The CDR3 runs 12 residues. Germline-derived CDR1 and CDR2 are SQVTM and ANQGSEA. This chain's CDR3 is CRTPRGGETQYF. The DNA of the CDR3 is TGCAGAACACCGAGGGGTGGAGAGACCCAGTACTTC.

The genes are TRBV5-6 and TRBJ2-3, with 8 positions matching TRBD1. The germline V gene has CDR1 SGHDT and CDR2 YYEEEE. With 4 bases clipped from V and 2 bases from J, the junction kept 9 bases outside the gene matches. This CDR3 is built from 16 residues. The CDR3: CASSGGQGNPTDTQYF. The CDR3 DNA is TGTGCCAGCAGCGGAGGACAGGGAAATCCCACAGATACGCAGTATTTT.

This clone was seen just once. J is TRBJ1-1 and V is TRBV7-9; D uncertain. The CDR3 extends over 14 amino acids. The V end lost 0 bases, the J end lost 0 bases, and 5 bases lay between the germline ends. Germline CDR1 SEHNR, CDR2 FQNEAQ (reference sequence). DNA for the CDR3: TGTGCCAGCAGCTTAGCTCCGGTGAACACTGAAGCTTTCTTT. Amino acids: CASSLAPVNTEAFF.

Only a few counts were recorded for this clone. J is TRBJ1-1 and V is TRBV7-2; D call uncertain. V was clipped by 4 bases and J by 5 bases, with 14 bases between them. CDR1 SGHTA and CDR2 FQGNSA come from the germline V gene. This CDR3 contains 14 residues. CDR3 sequence: CASSSWTAATEAFF. The CDR3 nucleotides are TGTGCCAGCAGCTCTTGGACGGCGGCGACTGAAGCTTTCTTT.

This clone was observed at least ten times. The chain links TRBV7-2 to TRBJ2-1; D might be TRBD1 or TRBD2, each matching 5 bases. CDR1 and CDR2 from the germline V gene are SGHTA and FQGNSA. V was shortened by 1 base and J by 7 bases, with 11 bases between the two germline ends. The CDR3 loop spans 14 amino acids. CDR3 sequence: CASSLDGGWNEQFF. The CDR3 region has the DNA TGTGCCAGCAGCTTAGATGGGGGATGGAATGAGCAGTTCTTC.

J is TRBJ1-3 and V is TRBV28; 8 bases fit TRBD1. The CDR3 runs 14 residues. Germline lookup yields CDR1 MDHEN and CDR2 SYDVKM. V was pared by 5 bases and J by 2 bases, with 2 bases of the junction left unmatched. The CDR3 region has the DNA TGTGCCAGCAGTAAGACAGGGGCTGGAAACACCATATATTTT. Translating it yields CASSKTGAGNTIYF.

This clone was observed a few times. This chain links TRBV28 with TRBJ1-5, with TRBD1 identical over 7 bases. The CDR3 covers 15 residues. Germline loops: CDR1 MDHEN, CDR2 SYDVKM. With V trimmed by 5 bases and J by 1 base, 5 bases remained unmatched. The CDR3 DNA is TGTGCCAGCAGTCCACAACAGGGGAGCAATCAGCCCCAGCATTTT. Translated, it gives CASSPQQGSNQPQHF. Full variable domain (outside the CDR3, taken from reference TRBV28 and TRBJ1-5): DVKVTQSSRYLVKRTGEKVFLECVQDMDHENMFWYRQDPGLGLRLIYFSYDVKMKEKGDIPEGYSVSREKKERFSLILESASTNQTSMYLCASSPQQGSNQPQHFGDGTRLSIL.

In DNA form, the CDR3 reads TGCAGTGCCACCTGGGACGAGCAGTACTTC. As protein: CSATWDEQYF. V gene TRBV20-1 combines with J gene TRBJ2-7; D is undetermined. The V gene lost 6 bases and the J gene lost 5 bases, with 8 bases spanning the gap. Germline V CDR1 and CDR2: DFQATT, SNEGSKA (reference sequence). This CDR3 comprises 10 residues.

As concerns this clone: Other DNA variants within this sample encode the same CDR3. DNA for the CDR3: TGTGCCAGCAGCTCGGGACAAGATTACAATGAGCAGTTCTTC. Encoded protein: CASSSGQDYNEQFF. The V gene is TRBV7-2, the J gene TRBJ2-1, with D possibly being TRBD1 (6 bases). Germline assignment: CDR1 SGHTA and CDR2 FQGNSA. V was clipped by 4 bases and J by 4 bases, with 11 bases between them. The CDR3 runs to 14 residues.

This clone was detected only a few times. V gene TRBV6-5 combines with J gene TRBJ1-5; 7 bases fit TRBD1. Trimming at V came to 5 bases and at J to 7 bases, leaving 5 bases not matched to a gene. The CDR3 spans 13 residues. Germline loops: CDR1 MNHEY, CDR2 SVGAGI. CDR3 in amino acids: CASSDRVWQPQHF. DNA of the CDR3: TGTGCCAGCAGTGACAGGGTTTGGCAGCCCCAGCATTTT.

This clone was recorded many times. The rearrangement joins TRBV13 to TRBJ2-7, with 10 bases that match TRBD2. The V gene end was trimmed by 5 bases and the J gene end by 5 bases; junction bases not matched to a gene: 9. CDR1 is PRHDT and CDR2 is FYEKMQ in the germline V gene (reference sequence). This CDR3 contains 15 residues. CDR3 loop: CASSVSGGVVDEQYF. CDR3 coding DNA: TGTGCCAGCAGCGTGAGCGGGGGGGTTGTGGACGAGCAGTACTTC.

This clone turned up a few times. The V gene is TRBV7-2, the J gene TRBJ2-7; D might be TRBD1 (6 bases). CDR3 length: 16 amino acids. V gave up 4 bases and J gave up 6 bases, with 22 bases separating them. Per the germline V gene, CDR1 is SGHTA and CDR2 is FQGNSA. CDR3 nucleotide sequence: TGTGCCAGCAGCTCAGCCGGGACAATCCCTCATTTCGAGCAGTACTTC. Its translation is CASSSAGTIPHFEQYF.

CDR3 residues: CASSWTSGAQETQYF. The CDR3 DNA reads TGTGCCAGCAGCTGGACTAGCGGAGCCCAAGAGACCCAGTACTTC. This rearrangement joins TRBV7-9 to TRBJ2-5, with TRBD2 matching over 10 bases. The V segment lost 4 bases and the J segment 1 base; nucleotides outside the gene matches: 3. This CDR3 comprises 15 residues. The germline V gene encodes CDR1 SEHNR and CDR2 FQNEAQ (reference sequence).

The V gene is TRBV14, the J gene TRBJ2-1; D is possibly TRBD1 or TRBD2 (5 bases each). V lost 3 bases, J lost 6 bases, and 9 bases lay in between. The CDR3 loop spans 13 amino acids. The germline V gene has CDR1 SGHDN and CDR2 FVKESK. In DNA, the CDR3 is TGTGCCAGCAGCCAGGGGACCTTCAATGAGCAGTTCTTC. Translated: CASSQGTFNEQFF.

V usage is TRBV7-2 and J usage is TRBJ2-7; D gene unclear. Germline lookup yields CDR1 SGHTA and CDR2 FQGNSA. The CDR3 sequence is 14 residues long. Trimming left V 1 base short and J 4 bases short, with 11 bases between. The CDR3 loop reads CASSLDFGLYEQYF. DNA of the CDR3: TGTGCCAGCAGCTTAGATTTCGGCCTTTACGAGCAGTACTTC.

This clone was picked up a small number of times. The chain is built from TRBV9 and TRBJ2-3, with D maybe TRBD2 (6 bases). This CDR3 contains 16 residues. Germline V gene data show CDR1 as SGDLS and CDR2 as YYNGEE. V lost 4 bases, J lost 1 base, and 16 bases lay in between. The DNA for the CDR3 is TGTGCCAGCAGCACCAGGAGGGCCGGGCGCACAGATACGCAGTATTTT. Its protein product is CASSTRRAGRTDTQYF.

The CDR3 region is CASSYTGTANGYTF. The CDR3 DNA is TGTGCCAGCAGTTATACAGGAACCGCGAATGGCTACACCTTC. The chain combines TRBV6-5 with TRBJ1-2, with D possibly matching TRBD1 (5 bases). Germline assignment: CDR1 MNHEY and CDR2 SVGAGI. This CDR3 region has 14 residues. Trimming took off 3 bases at V and 6 bases at J, with 14 bases between the two ends.

This clone was seen a handful of times. The J gene is TRBJ2-5, the V gene TRBV7-9; D call uncertain. The germline gives CDR1 SEHNR, CDR2 FQNEAQ (reference sequence). The CDR3 totals 12 residues. The V gene lost 5 bases and the J gene lost 7 bases, with 11 bases spanning the gap. DNA for the CDR3: TGTGCCAGCAGCCGAGACCCCAGGACCCAGTACTTC. Protein sequence: CASSRDPRTQYF.

This clone was counted a few times. The chain has TRBV25-1 and TRBJ2-7, with D uncertain. Per germline, CDR1 MGHDK and CDR2 SYGVNS. The CDR3 is made up of 13 amino acids. The V end lost 4 bases, the J end lost 3 bases, and 10 bases lay between the germline ends. CDR3 region: CASSGRPSYEQYF. In DNA, the CDR3 is TGTGCCAGCAGTGGAAGACCCAGCTACGAGCAGTACTTC.